What follows is one T cell receptor beta chain and its context. CD8+ and CD4+ blood T cells underwent TCR beta sequencing. The CDR3 is 17 amino acids. V lost 0 bases, J lost 5 bases, and 18 bases lay in between. Per the germline V gene, CDR1 is SGHTA and CDR2 is FQGNSA. The entry originates in a study of CD8 T cells in Susac syndrome. When the RNA was reverse transcribed, random hexamers were used with an input of roughly 0.45 to 1 ug. TCR beta CDR3 was amplified by immunoSEQ multiplex PCR. This amplification extended across 54 Vbeta and 13 Jbeta segments. In TCRdb, the immunoSEQ multiplex PCR reads were re-called with MiXCR into one record per CDR3 protein. Among 150,000 to 200,000 distinct CDR3 sequences listed, approximately 95% were seen once.

The chain carries TRBV7-2 and TRBJ2-3, with D perhaps matching TRBD1 or TRBD2 (5 bases each). Sequencing input: CD4+ T cells from PBMCs. The clonotype originates from a human donor with multiple sclerosis. The CDR3 DNA follows: TGTGCCAGCAGCTTAGCGTCGGGGCTAGGAGGCGGAGATACGCAGTATTTT. It encodes CASSLASGLGGGDTQYF.